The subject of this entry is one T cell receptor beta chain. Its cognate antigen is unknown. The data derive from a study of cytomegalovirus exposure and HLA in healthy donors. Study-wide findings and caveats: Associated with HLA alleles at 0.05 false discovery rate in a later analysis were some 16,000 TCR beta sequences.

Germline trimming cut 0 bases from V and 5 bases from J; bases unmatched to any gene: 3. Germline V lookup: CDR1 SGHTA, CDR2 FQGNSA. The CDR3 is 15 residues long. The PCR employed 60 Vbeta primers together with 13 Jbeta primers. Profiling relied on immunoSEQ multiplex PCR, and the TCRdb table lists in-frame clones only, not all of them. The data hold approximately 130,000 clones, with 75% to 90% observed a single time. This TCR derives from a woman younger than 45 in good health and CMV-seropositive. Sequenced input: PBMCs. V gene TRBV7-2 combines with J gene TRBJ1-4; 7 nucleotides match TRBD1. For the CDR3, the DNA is TGTGCCAGCAGCTTAGCGAGGGGGCCGAATGAAAAACTGTTTTTT. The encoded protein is CASSLARGPNEKLFF.